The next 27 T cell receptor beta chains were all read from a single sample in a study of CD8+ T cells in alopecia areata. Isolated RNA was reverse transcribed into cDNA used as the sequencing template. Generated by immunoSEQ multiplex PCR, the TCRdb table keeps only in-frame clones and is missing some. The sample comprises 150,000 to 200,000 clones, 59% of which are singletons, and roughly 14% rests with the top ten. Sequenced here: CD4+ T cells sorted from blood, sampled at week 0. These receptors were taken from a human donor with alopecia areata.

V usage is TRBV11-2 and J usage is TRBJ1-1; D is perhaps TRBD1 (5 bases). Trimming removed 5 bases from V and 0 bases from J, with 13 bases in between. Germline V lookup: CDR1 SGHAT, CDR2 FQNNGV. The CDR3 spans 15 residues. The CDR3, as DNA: TGTGCCAGCAGCCCGCGCGGGACGATGAACACTGAAGCTTTCTTT. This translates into CASSPRGTMNTEAFF.

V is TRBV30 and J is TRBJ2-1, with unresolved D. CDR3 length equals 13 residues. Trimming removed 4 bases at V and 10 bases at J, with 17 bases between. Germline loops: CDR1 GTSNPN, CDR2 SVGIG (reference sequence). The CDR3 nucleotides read TGTGCCTGGAACCGTCTGGGTGTATGGGAGCAGTTCTTC. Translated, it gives CAWNRLGVWEQFF.

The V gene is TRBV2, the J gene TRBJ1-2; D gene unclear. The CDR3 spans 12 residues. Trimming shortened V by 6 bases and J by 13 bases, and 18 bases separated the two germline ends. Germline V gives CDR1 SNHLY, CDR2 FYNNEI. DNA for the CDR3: TGTGCCAGCAGCCCCGGACGGGAGATAGGCACCTTC. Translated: CASSPGREIGTF.

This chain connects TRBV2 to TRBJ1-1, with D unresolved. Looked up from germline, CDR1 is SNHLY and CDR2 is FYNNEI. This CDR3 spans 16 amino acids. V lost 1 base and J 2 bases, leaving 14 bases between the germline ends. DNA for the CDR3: TGTGCCAGCAGTGAAGGAGGGTTGACTAGAAACACTGAAGCTTTCTTT. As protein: CASSEGGLTRNTEAFF.

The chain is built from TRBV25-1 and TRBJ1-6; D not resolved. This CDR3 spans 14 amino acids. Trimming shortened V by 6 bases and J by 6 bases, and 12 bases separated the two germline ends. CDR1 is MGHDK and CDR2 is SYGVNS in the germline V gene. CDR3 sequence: CASRGVAGNSPLHF. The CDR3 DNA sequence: TGTGCCAGCAGGGGAGTCGCCGGTAATTCACCCCTCCACTTT.

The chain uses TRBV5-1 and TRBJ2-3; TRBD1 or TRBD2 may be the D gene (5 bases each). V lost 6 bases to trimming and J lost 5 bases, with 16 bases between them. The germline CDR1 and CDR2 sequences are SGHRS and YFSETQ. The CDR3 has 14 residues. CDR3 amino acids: CASTEGRAGDTQYF. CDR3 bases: TGCGCCAGCACCGAGGGACGGGCGGGAGATACGCAGTATTTT.

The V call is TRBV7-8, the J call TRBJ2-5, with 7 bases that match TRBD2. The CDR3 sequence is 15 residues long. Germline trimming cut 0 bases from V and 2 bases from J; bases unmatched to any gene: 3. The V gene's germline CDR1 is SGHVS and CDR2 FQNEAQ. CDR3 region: CASSLATAGQETQYF. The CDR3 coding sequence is TGTGCCAGCAGCTTAGCGACAGCGGGGCAAGAGACCCAGTACTTC.

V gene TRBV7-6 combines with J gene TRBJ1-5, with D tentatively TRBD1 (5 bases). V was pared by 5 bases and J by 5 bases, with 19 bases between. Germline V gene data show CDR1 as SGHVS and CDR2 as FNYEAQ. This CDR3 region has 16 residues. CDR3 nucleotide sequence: TGTGCCAGCAGCCCTACACCAGGGACCCGCGATCAGCCCCAGCATTTT. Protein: CASSPTPGTRDQPQHF.

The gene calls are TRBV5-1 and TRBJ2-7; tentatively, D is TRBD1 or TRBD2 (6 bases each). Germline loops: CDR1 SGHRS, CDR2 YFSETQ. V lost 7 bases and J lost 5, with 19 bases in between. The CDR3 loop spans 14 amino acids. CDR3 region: CASAGQGYGNEQYF. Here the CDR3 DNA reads TGCGCCAGCGCGGGACAAGGTTATGGGAACGAGCAGTACTTC.

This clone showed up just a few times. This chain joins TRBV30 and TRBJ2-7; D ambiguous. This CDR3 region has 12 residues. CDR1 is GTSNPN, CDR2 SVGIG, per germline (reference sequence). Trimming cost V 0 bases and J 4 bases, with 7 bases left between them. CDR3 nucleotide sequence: TGTGCCTGGAGTGTACATGGGTACGAGCAGTACTTC. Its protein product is CAWSVHGYEQYF. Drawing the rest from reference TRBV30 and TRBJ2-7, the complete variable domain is SQTIHQWPATLVQPVGSPLSLECTVEGTSNPNLYWYRQAAGRGLQLLFYSVGIGQISSEVPQNLSASRPQDRQFILSSKKLLLSDSGFYLCAWSVHGYEQYFGPGTRLTVT.

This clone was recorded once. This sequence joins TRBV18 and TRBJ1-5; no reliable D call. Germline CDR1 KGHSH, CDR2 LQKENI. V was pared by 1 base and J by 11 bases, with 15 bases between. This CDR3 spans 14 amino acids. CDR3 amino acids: CASSPLAVLGSQHF. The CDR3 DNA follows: TGTGCCAGCTCACCACTGGCAGTCCTCGGATCCCAGCATTTT.

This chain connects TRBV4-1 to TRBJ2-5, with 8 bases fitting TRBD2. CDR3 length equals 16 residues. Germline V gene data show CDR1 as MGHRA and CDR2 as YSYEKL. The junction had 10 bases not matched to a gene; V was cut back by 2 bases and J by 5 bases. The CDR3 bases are TGCGCCAGCAGCCAAAACTCCGGGACTAGGGGGGAGACCCAGTACTTC. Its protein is CASSQNSGTRGETQYF.

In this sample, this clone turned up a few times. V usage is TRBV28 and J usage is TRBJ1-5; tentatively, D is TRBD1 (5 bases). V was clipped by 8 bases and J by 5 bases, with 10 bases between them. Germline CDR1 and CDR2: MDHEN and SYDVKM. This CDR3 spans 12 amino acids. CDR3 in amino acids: CASGTRDQPQHF. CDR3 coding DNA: TGTGCCAGCGGGACGCGGGATCAGCCCCAGCATTTT.

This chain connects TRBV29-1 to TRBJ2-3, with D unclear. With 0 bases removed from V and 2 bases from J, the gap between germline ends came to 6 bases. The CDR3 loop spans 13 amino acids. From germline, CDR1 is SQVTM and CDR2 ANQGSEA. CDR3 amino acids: CSVEEVVTDTQYF. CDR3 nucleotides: TGCAGCGTTGAAGAGGTTGTCACAGATACGCAGTATTTT.

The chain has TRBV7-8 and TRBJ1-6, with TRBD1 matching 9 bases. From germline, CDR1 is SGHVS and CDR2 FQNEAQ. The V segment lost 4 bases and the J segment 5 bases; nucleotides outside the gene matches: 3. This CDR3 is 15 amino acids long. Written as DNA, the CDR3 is TGTGCCAGCAGCTGGGGGACAGGGAATAATTCACCCCTCCACTTT. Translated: CASSWGTGNNSPLHF.

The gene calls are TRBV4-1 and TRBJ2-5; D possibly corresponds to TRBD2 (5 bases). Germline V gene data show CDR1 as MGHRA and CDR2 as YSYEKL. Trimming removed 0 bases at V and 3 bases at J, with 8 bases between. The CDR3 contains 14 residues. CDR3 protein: CASSQEREKETQYF. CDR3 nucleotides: TGCGCCAGCAGCCAAGAAAGGGAGAAAGAGACCCAGTACTTC.

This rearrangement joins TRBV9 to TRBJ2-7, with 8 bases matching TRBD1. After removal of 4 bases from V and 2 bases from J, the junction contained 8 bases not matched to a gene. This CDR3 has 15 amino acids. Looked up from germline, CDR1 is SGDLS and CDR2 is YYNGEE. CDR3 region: CASSKGQGATYEQYF. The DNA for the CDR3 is TGTGCCAGCAGCAAAGGACAGGGTGCAACCTACGAGCAGTACTTC.

The CDR3 is CASSLATDTQYF. DNA of the CDR3: TGTGCCAGCAGCTTAGCCACAGATACGCAGTATTTT. This sequence joins TRBV7-9 and TRBJ2-3; the D is unclear. The germline V gene has CDR1 SEHNR and CDR2 FQNEAQ (reference sequence). This CDR3 has 12 residues. V gave up 0 bases and J gave up 2 bases, with 0 bases separating them.

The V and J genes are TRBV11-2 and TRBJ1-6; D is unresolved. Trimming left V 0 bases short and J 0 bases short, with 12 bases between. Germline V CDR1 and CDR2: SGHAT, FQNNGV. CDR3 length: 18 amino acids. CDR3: CASSLEAAPSSYNSPLHF. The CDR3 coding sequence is TGTGCCAGCAGCTTAGAGGCAGCGCCGAGCTCCTATAATTCACCCCTCCACTTT.

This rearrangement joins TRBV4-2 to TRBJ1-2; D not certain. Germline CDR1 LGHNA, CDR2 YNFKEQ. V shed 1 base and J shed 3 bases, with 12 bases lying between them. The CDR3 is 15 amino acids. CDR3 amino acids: CASSQVGGYDYGYTF. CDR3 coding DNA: TGTGCCAGCAGCCAAGTCGGAGGGTACGACTATGGCTACACCTTC.

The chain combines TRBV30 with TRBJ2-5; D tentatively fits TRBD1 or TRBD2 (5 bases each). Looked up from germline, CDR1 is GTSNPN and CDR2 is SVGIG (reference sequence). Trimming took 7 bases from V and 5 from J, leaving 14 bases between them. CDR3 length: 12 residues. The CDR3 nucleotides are TGTGCCTTACCTTCCGAGGGGGAGACCCAGTACTTC. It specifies CALPSEGETQYF.

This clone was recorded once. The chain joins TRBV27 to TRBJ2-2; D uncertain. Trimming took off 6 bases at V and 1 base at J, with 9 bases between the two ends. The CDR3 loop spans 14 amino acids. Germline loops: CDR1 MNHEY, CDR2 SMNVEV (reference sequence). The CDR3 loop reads CASSGAGNTGELFF. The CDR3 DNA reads TGTGCCAGCAGCGGAGCAGGGAACACCGGGGAGCTGTTTTTT.

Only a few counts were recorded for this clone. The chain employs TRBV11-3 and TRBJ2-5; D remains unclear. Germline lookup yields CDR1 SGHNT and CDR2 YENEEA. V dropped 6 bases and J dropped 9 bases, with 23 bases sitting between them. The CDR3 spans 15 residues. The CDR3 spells CASSGAASQEMSQYF. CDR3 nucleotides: TGTGCCAGCAGTGGTGCCGCATCCCAAGAGATGTCCCAGTACTTC.

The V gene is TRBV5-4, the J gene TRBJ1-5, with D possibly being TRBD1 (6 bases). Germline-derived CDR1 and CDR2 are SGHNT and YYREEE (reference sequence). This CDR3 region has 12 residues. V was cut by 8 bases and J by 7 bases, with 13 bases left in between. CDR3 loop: CARGAGKQPQHF. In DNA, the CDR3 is TGTGCCAGGGGGGCAGGAAAGCAGCCCCAGCATTTT.

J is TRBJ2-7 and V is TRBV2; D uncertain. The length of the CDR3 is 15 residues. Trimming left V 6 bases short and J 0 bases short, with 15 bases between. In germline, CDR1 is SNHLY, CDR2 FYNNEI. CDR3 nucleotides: TGTGCCAGCAGGAAAGACCAAAATCTCTCCTACGAGCAGTACTTC. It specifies CASRKDQNLSYEQYF.

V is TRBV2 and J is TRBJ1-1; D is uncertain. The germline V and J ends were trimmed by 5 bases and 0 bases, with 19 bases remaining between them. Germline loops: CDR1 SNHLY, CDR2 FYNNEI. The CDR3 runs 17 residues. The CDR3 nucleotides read TGTGCCAGCAGTCCACTATCGGGTTTCACCTTGAACACTGAAGCTTTCTTT. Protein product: CASSPLSGFTLNTEAFF.

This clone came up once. The CDR3 loop is CAWGLGAGQFF. DNA of the CDR3: TGTGCCTGGGGGCTTGGGGCTGGGCAGTTCTTC. This rearrangement joins TRBV30 to TRBJ2-1; tentative D call: TRBD1 (5 bases). Germline lookup yields CDR1 GTSNPN and CDR2 SVGIG (reference sequence). The CDR3 loop spans 11 amino acids. The V end was cut by 5 bases, the J end by 12 bases, with 14 bases between.